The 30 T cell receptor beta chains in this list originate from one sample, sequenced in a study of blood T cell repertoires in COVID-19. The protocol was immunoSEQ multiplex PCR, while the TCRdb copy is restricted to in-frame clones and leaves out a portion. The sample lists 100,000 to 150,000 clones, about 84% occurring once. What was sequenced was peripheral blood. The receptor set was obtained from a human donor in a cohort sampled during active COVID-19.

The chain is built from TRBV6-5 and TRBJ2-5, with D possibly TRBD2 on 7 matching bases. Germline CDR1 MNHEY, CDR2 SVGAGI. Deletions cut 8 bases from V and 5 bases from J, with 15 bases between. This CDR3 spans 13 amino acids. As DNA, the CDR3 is TGTGCCAGCTCCCGGGGGGCCCGGGAGACCCAGTACTTC. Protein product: CASSRGARETQYF.

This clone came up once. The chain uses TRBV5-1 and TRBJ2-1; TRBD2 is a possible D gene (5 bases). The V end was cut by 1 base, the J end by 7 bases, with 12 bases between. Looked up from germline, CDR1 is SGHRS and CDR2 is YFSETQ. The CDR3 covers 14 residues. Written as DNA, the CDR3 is TGCGCCAGCAGCTTGCGGACTCGACCGAATGAGCAGTTCTTC. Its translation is CASSLRTRPNEQFF.

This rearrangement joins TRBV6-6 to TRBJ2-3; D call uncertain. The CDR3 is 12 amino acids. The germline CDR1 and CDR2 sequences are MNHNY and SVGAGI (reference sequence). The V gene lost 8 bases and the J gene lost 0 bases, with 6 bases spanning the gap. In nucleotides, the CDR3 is TGTGCCAGCTCGAGTAGCACAGATACGCAGTATTTT. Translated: CASSSSTDTQYF.

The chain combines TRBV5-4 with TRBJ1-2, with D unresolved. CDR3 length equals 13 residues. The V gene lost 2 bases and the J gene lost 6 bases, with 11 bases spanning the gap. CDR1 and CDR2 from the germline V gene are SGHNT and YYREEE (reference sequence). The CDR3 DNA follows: TGTGCCAGCAGCTTTCCAGGTCCCAATGGCTACACCTTC. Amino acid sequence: CASSFPGPNGYTF. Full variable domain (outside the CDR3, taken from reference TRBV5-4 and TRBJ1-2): ETGVTQSPTHLIKTRGQQVTLRCSSQSGHNTVSWYQQALGQGPQFIFQYYREEENGRGNFPPRFSGLQFPNYSSELNVNALELDDSALYLCASSFPGPNGYTFGSGTRLTVV.

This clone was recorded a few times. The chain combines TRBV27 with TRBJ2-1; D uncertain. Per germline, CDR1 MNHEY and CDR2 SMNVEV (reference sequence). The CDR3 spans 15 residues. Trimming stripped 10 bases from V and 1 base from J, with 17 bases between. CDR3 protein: CATARVRSSYNEQFF. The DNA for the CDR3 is TGTGCCACCGCCCGGGTTCGGAGTTCCTACAATGAGCAGTTCTTC.

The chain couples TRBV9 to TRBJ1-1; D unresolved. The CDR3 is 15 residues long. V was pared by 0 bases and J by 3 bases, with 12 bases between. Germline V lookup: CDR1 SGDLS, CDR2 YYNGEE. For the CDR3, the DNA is TGTGCCAGCAGCGTAGTAAGCTCCCGGGACACTGAAGCTTTCTTT. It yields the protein CASSVVSSRDTEAFF.

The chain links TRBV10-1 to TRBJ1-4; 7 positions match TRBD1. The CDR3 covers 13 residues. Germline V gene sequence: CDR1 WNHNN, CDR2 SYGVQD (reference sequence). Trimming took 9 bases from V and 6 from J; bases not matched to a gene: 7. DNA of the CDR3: TGCGCCAGGAAGAGGGGACAGCATGAAAAACTGTTTTTT. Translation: CARKRGQHEKLFF.

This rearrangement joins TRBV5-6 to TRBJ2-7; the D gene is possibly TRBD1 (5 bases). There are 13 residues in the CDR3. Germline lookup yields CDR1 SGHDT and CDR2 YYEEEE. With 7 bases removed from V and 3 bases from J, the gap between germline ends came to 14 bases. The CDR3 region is CASGAMGFYEQYF. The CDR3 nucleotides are TGTGCCAGCGGGGCGATGGGCTTCTACGAGCAGTACTTC.

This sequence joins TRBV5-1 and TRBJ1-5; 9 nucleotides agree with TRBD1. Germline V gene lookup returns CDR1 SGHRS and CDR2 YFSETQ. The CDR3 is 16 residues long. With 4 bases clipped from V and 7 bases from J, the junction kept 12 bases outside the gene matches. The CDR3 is CASSRSGQGSGQPQHF. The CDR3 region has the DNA TGCGCCAGCAGCCGGTCAGGACAGGGGTCCGGGCAGCCCCAGCATTTT. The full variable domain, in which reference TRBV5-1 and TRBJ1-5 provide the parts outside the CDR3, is KAGVTQTPRYLIKTRGQQVTLSCSPISGHRSVSWYQQTPGQGLQFLFEYFSETQRNKGNFPGRFSGRQFSNSRSEMNVSTLELGDSALYLCASSRSGQGSGQPQHFGDGTRLSIL.

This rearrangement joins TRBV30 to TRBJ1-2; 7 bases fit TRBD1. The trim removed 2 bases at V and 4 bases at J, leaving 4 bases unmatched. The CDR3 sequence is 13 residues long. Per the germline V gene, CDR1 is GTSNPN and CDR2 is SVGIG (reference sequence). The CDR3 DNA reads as TGTGCCTGGAGTAGGGGGCCGAGCTATGGCTACACCTTC. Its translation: CAWSRGPSYGYTF.

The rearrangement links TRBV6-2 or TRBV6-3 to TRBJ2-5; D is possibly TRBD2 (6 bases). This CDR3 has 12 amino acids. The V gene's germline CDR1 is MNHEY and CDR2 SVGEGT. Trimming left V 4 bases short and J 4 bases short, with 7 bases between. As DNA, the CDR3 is TGTGCCAGCAGTTTGCGGGGAGAGACCCAGTACTTC. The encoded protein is CASSLRGETQYF.

CDR3 protein: CASVGGVWTGELFF. The CDR3 DNA follows: TGTGCTAGTGTCGGGGGAGTATGGACCGGGGAGCTGTTTTTT. This chain joins TRBV12-5 and TRBJ2-2, with D tentatively TRBD2 (6 bases). The CDR3 is made up of 14 amino acids. Between the trimmed V and J ends, which lost 7 bases and 5 bases, there was a span of 14 bases. Germline V gene sequence: CDR1 LGHNT, CDR2 FRNRAP.

The CDR3 loop reads CASSEFGQGSEPQHF. CDR3 DNA: TGTGCCAGCAGTGAATTCGGACAGGGGAGTGAGCCCCAGCATTTT. The V gene is TRBV6-1, the J gene TRBJ1-5, with 9 nucleotides matching TRBD1. The CDR3 covers 15 residues. Germline CDR1 reads MNHNS; CDR2 reads SASEGT. V lost 2 bases to trimming and J lost 8 bases; unmatched junction nucleotides: 7.

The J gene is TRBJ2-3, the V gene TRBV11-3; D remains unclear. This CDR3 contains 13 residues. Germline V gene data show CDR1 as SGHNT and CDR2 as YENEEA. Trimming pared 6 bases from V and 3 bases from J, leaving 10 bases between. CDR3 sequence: CASRPRGTDTQYF. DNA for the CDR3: TGTGCCAGCAGACCGAGAGGTACAGATACGCAGTATTTT. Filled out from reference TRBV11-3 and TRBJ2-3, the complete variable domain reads EAGVVQSPRYKIIEKKQPVAFWCNPISGHNTLYWYLQNLGQGPELLIRYENEEAVDDSQLPKDRFSAERLKGVDSTLKIQPAELGDSAVYLCASRPRGTDTQYFGPGTRLTVL.

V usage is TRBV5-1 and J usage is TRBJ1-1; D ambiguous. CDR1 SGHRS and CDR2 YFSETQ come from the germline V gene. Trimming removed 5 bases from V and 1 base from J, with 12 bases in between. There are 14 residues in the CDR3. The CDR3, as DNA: TGCGCCAGCAGATTTTTACAAGAGAACACTGAAGCTTTCTTT. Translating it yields CASRFLQENTEAFF.

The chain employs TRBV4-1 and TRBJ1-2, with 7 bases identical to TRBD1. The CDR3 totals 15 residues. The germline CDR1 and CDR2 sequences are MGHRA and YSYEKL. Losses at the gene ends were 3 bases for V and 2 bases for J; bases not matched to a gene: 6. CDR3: CASSHPSTGNYGYTF. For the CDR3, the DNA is TGCGCCAGCAGCCACCCATCGACAGGGAACTATGGCTACACCTTC.

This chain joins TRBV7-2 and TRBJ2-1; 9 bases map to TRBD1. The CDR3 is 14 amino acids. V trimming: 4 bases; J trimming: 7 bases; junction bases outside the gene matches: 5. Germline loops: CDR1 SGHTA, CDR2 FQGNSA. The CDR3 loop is CASSSQGAVNEQFF. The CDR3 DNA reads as TGTGCCAGCAGCTCACAGGGGGCGGTTAATGAGCAGTTCTTC.

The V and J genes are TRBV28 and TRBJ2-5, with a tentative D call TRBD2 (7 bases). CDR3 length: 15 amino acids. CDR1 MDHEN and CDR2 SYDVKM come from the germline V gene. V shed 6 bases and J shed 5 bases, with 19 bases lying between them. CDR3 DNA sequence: TGTGCCAGCAGCCGAGGGGGGGAAGGTGGGGAGACCCAGTACTTC. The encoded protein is CASSRGGEGGETQYF.

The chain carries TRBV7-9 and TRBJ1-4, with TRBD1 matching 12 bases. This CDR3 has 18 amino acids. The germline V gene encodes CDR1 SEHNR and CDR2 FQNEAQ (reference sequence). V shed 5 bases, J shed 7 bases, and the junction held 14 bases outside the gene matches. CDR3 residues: CASSHTMGQGAVGEKLFF. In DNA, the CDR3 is TGTGCCAGCAGCCATACGATGGGACAGGGGGCCGTCGGTGAAAAACTGTTTTTT.

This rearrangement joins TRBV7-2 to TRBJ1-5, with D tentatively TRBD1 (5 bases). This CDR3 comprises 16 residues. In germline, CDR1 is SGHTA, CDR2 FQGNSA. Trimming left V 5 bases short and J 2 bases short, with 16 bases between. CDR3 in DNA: TGTGCCAGCAGCGCGTCAGGGCCCCCGGGCAATCAGCCCCAGCATTTT. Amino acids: CASSASGPPGNQPQHF.

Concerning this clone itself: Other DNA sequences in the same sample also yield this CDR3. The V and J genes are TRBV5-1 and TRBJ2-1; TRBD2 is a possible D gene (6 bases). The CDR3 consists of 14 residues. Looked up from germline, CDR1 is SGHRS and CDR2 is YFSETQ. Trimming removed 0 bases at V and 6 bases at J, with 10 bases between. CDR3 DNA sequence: TGCGCCAGCAGCTTGGTTATTAGCGGCAATGAGCAGTTCTTC. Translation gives CASSLVISGNEQFF.

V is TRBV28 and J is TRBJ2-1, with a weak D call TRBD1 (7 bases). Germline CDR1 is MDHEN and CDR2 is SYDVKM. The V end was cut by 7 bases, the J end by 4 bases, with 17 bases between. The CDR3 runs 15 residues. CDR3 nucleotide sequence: TGTGCCAGCAATACCCCAGGGGGGAAATACAATGAGCAGTTCTTC. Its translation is CASNTPGGKYNEQFF.

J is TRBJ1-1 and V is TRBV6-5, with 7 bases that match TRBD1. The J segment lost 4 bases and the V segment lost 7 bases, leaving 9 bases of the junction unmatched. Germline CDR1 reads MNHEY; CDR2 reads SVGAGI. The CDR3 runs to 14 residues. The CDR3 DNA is TGTGCCAGCAACCCGACAGGGCAGGGCACTGAAGCTTTCTTT. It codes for CASNPTGQGTEAFF.

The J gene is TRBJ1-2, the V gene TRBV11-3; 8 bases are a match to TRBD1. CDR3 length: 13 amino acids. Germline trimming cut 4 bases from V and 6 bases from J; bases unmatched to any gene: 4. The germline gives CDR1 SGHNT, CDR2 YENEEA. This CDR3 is CASSSGGGDGYTF. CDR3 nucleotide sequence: TGTGCCAGCAGCTCAGGGGGCGGAGATGGCTACACCTTC. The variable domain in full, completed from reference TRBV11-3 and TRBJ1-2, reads EAGVVQSPRYKIIEKKQPVAFWCNPISGHNTLYWYLQNLGQGPELLIRYENEEAVDDSQLPKDRFSAERLKGVDSTLKIQPAELGDSAVYLCASSSGGGDGYTFGSGTRLTVV.

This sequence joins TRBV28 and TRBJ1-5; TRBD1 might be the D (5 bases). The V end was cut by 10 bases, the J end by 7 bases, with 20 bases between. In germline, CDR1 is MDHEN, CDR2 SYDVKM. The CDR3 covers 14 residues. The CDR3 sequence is CATLGRQWVQPQHF. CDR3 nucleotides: TGTGCCACCCTGGGAAGACAGTGGGTCCAGCCCCAGCATTTT.

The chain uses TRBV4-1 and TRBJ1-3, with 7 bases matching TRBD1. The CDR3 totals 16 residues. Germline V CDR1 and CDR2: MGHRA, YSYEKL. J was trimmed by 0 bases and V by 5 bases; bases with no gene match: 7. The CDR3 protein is CASSTGTANSGNTIYF. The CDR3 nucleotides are TGCGCCAGCAGCACCGGGACAGCGAACTCTGGAAACACCATATATTTT.

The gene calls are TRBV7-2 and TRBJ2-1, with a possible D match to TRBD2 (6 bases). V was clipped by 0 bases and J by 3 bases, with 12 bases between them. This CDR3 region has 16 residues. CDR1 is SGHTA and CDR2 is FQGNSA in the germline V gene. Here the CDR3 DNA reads TGTGCCAGCAGCTTAGCGGGGCGGGACTTCTACAATGAGCAGTTCTTC. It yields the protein CASSLAGRDFYNEQFF.

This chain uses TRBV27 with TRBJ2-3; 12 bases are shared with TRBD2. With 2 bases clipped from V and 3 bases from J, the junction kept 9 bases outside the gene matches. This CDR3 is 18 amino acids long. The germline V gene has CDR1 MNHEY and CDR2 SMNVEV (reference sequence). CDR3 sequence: CASSLGRLAGVGTDTQYF. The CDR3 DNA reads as TGTGCCAGCAGTTTAGGGCGACTAGCGGGAGTAGGGACAGATACGCAGTATTTT.

The CDR3 coding sequence is TGTGCCAGCACCACGACTCCGGCAGAAGACTACAATGAGCAGTTCTTC. Its translation is CASTTTPAEDYNEQFF. The chain joins TRBV2 to TRBJ2-1; D gene ambiguous. The CDR3 loop spans 16 amino acids. The V and J ends lost 7 bases and 3 bases respectively, with 19 bases between them. Germline values: CDR1 SNHLY, CDR2 FYNNEI.

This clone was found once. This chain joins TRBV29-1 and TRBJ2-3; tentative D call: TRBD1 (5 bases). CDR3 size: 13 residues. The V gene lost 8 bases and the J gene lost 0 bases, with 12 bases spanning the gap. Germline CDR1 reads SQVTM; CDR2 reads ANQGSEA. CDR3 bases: TGCAGCTTTACAGGAACTAGCACAGATACGCAGTATTTT. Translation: CSFTGTSTDTQYF.